The 14 T cell receptor beta chains in this list originate from one sample, sequenced in a study of T cells in Graves' hyperthyroidism and ophthalmopathy. TCR beta CDR3 region amplification was performed from RNA transcripts. The study used the HTBI primer set for a first-round RT-PCR of the TCR CDR3. TCRdb called the multiplex PCR reads again in MiXCR, with one record for every CDR3 protein. The repertoire holds around 250,000 distinct CDR3 sequences, with about a sixth as singletons. The sample comprised blood. The origin of the receptors is a woman aged 18-29 years with Graves' ophthalmopathy.

This clonotype was recorded at least ten times. The chain is built from TRBV4-2 and TRBJ1-4; D call uncertain. The CDR3 spans 12 residues. V lost 4 bases to trimming and J lost 0 bases, with 0 bases between them. Germline-derived CDR1 and CDR2 are LGHNA and YNFKEQ. The CDR3 DNA reads as TGTGCCAGCAGCCCAACTAATGAAAAACTGTTTTTT. Protein sequence: CASSPTNEKLFF.

This rearrangement joins TRBV29-1 to TRBJ2-2; TRBD2 agrees at 8 bases. The V gene's germline CDR1 is SQVTM and CDR2 ANQGSEA. Trimming took 6 bases from V and 4 from J; bases not matched to a gene: 10. This CDR3 has 15 amino acids. CDR3: CSVGGGGPGTGELFF. Written as DNA, the CDR3 is TGCAGCGTCGGGGGGGGAGGGCCTGGCACCGGGGAGCTGTTTTTT.

This clonotype came up many times. This sequence joins TRBV20-1 and TRBJ2-7, with D perhaps given as TRBD1 or TRBD2 (5 bases each). The length of the CDR3 is 14 residues. CDR1 is DFQATT, CDR2 SNEGSKA, per germline (reference sequence). Trimming removed 3 bases from V and 2 bases from J, with 14 bases in between. This chain's CDR3 is CSASPWQGAYEQYF. DNA for the CDR3: TGCAGTGCTAGTCCCTGGCAGGGAGCCTACGAGCAGTACTTC.

In this sample, this clonotype turned up many times. V gene TRBV12-3 or TRBV12-4 combines with J gene TRBJ1-1, with D tentatively TRBD1 (6 bases). V was clipped by 3 bases and J by 4 bases, with 15 bases between them. The CDR3 is made up of 15 amino acids. The CDR3 loop is CASSFTGSRGTEAFF. CDR3 sequence (DNA): TGTGCCAGCAGTTTCACAGGGTCTCGTGGCACTGAAGCTTTCTTT.

There are many counts of this clonotype. V usage is TRBV7-3 and J usage is TRBJ2-2, with a tentative D call TRBD2 (6 bases). Germline lookup yields CDR1 SGHTA and CDR2 FQGTGA. CDR3 length equals 19 residues. Trimming left V 5 bases short and J 0 bases short, with 22 bases between. CDR3 residues: CASSPLQSGSRANTGELFF. In DNA, the CDR3 is TGTGCCAGCAGCCCCCTTCAAAGCGGGTCCCGGGCGAACACCGGGGAGCTGTTTTTT.

This clonotype was found many times. The chain employs TRBV18 and TRBJ2-1; 12 nucleotides line up with TRBD2. The CDR3 spans 17 residues. The germline gives CDR1 KGHSH, CDR2 LQKENI. With V trimmed by 3 bases and J by 0 bases, 3 bases remained unmatched. Here the CDR3 DNA reads TGTGCCAGCTCACCCATGACTAGCGGGGGCTCCTACAATGAGCAGTTCTTC. Translating gives CASSPMTSGGSYNEQFF. The full variable domain, rest sourced from reference TRBV18 and TRBJ2-1, is NAGVMQNPRHLVRRRGQEARLRCSPMKGHSHVYWYRQLPEEGLKFMVYLQKENIIDESGMPKERFSAEFPKEGPSILRIQQVVRGDSAAYFCASSPMTSGGSYNEQFFGPGTRLTVL.

The table lists this clonotype with many counts. This chain uses TRBV6-2 or TRBV6-3 with TRBJ2-1, with 11 bases lining up with TRBD2. The CDR3 is made up of 15 amino acids. Germline V gene lookup returns CDR1 MNHEY and CDR2 SVGEGT. V lost 6 bases to trimming and J lost 8 bases; unmatched junction nucleotides: 9. The CDR3 bases are TGTGCCAGCAGACTAGCGGGAGCCCTAGCAGATGAGCAGTTCTTC. Amino acids: CASRLAGALADEQFF.

This clonotype was seen many times. The chain combines TRBV20-1 with TRBJ1-1, with a weak D call TRBD1 (5 bases). The V end was cut by 3 bases, the J end by 0 bases, with 8 bases between. The CDR3 has 13 amino acids. CDR1 is DFQATT and CDR2 is SNEGSKA in the germline V gene (reference sequence). The chain's CDR3 is CSARGGLNTEAFF. DNA for the CDR3: TGCAGTGCTAGGGGGGGACTGAACACTGAAGCTTTCTTT.

This clonotype has at least ten counts. The gene calls are TRBV6-1 and TRBJ2-7; no clear D. Between the trimmed V and J ends, which lost 2 bases and 7 bases, there was a span of 9 bases. The CDR3 is made up of 12 amino acids. CDR1 MNHNS and CDR2 SASEGT come from the germline V gene. DNA for the CDR3: TGTGCCAGCAGTGAAATGGTGGGTGAGCAGTACTTC. It is translated as CASSEMVGEQYF.

The chain is built from TRBV11-2 and TRBJ2-1; no clear D gene. V lost 1 base to trimming and J lost 7 bases, with 14 bases between them. This CDR3 is 15 amino acids long. Germline assignment: CDR1 SGHAT and CDR2 FQNNGV. The DNA of the CDR3 is TGTGCCAGCAGCTTAGCACGGGCCCCTTGGAATGAGCAGTTCTTC. This codes for CASSLARAPWNEQFF.

This clonotype was observed at least ten times. V is TRBV20-1 and J is TRBJ2-1; a possible D gene is TRBD2 (5 bases). Trimming took off 4 bases at V and 1 base at J, with 17 bases between the two ends. The CDR3 covers 16 residues. CDR1 DFQATT and CDR2 SNEGSKA come from the germline V gene (reference sequence). This CDR3 reads CSANSDYLGSYNEQFF. The CDR3 DNA follows: TGCAGTGCTAATAGTGACTACTTAGGGTCCTACAATGAGCAGTTCTTC.

This sequence joins TRBV29-1 and TRBJ2-1, with 15 bases lining up with TRBD2. Germline assignment: CDR1 SQVTM and CDR2 ANQGSEA. J gave up 8 bases and V 4 bases, and 12 bases lay outside the gene matches. The CDR3 covers 17 residues. CDR3 nucleotides: TGCAGCGTTGGTCCCTCCGGGGGGACTAGCGGGAGGTATGAGCAGTTCTTC. Translated, it gives CSVGPSGGTSGRYEQFF.

This clonotype occurred a few times. This clone may be a read error of a much larger clone one base away. This chain uses TRBV6-1 with TRBJ1-1; perhaps TRBD1 as D (6 bases). The length of the CDR3 is 15 residues. In germline, CDR1 is MNHNS, CDR2 SASEGT. CDR3 in amino acids: CVSSPPAGAYTEAFF. CDR3 nucleotide sequence: TGTGTCAGCAGCCCCCCCGCAGGGGCCTACACTGAAGCTTTCTTT.

This clonotype was seen ten or more times. The genes are TRBV6-1 and TRBJ2-7; D gene unclear. The V and J ends lost 7 bases and 7 bases respectively, with 23 bases between them. The CDR3 spans 15 residues. Germline CDR1 and CDR2: MNHNS and SASEGT. The DNA of the CDR3 is TGTGCCAGCAAACGTTCTCCAGATCCAGGTGGGGAGCAGTACTTC. It yields the protein CASKRSPDPGGEQYF.